This TCR beta chain was recorded in a study of blood T cells in healthy people across ages. Whole-study findings and limits: It was not known whether donors were CMV positive (a possible confounder of expanded clonotype changes). Age advanced and TCR beta diversity per million T cells fell, roughly linearly. Using unsorted PBMCs precluded a conclusive naive versus antigen-experienced comparison.

Deletions cut 5 bases from V and 6 bases from J, with 11 bases between. The CDR3 contains 12 residues. Germline CDR1 reads SGHVS; CDR2 reads FNYEAQ. This clonotype came up many times. Its cognate antigen is unknown. A sample-barcoded 5' primer and a J-beta primer mix were used in a second PCR of about 7 to 12 cycles. TCRdb re-derived calls from the 5' RACE reads in MiXCR, one entry per CDR3 protein. The repertoire has approximately 810,000 distinct CDR3 sequences, about 30% of them found once; the top ten carry 15% to 20%. For every donor, a draw yielded 9.5 to 10 milliliters of peripheral blood. The chain uses TRBV7-6 and TRBJ2-7; D is unclear. This TCR was recovered from a woman over 75 in good health. Sequenced input: blood. The chain's CDR3 is CASSLYQREQYF. The DNA of the CDR3 is TGTGCCAGCAGCCTCTACCAGCGCGAGCAGTACTTC.